These 18 T cell receptor beta chains were all obtained from the same sample, sequenced in a study of technical replicates of blood from several donors. Here immunoSEQ multiplex PCR was the method, and the copy in TCRdb shows in-frame clones only, minus some. The data contain approximately 53,000 clones, more than 95% of them seen just once; the ten biggest clones take up under 0.45%. The sample comprised T cells isolated from PBMCs. Receptors originate from a human donor in good health.

V and J are TRBV30 and TRBJ2-1; TRBD2 might be the D (5 bases). V was clipped by 2 bases and J by 6 bases, with 8 bases between them. Germline V CDR1 and CDR2: GTSNPN, SVGIG (reference sequence). This CDR3 region has 12 residues. The CDR3 DNA reads TGTGCCTGGAGTTTAGAGGGCAATGAGCAGTTCTTC. It is translated as CAWSLEGNEQFF.

The chain employs TRBV19 and TRBJ2-7, with TRBD2 matching over 10 bases. Looked up from germline, CDR1 is LNHDA and CDR2 is SQIVND (reference sequence). V lost 1 base to trimming and J lost 4 bases; unmatched junction nucleotides: 4. The CDR3 is 15 residues long. In DNA form, the CDR3 reads TGTGCCAGTAGTATAGCTAGCGGGAGTAGGTACGAGCAGTACTTC. Residues: CASSIASGSRYEQYF.

This chain connects TRBV4-3 to TRBJ1-4, with D perhaps TRBD1 (5 bases). V was shortened by 1 base and J by 3 bases, with 15 bases between the two germline ends. This CDR3 is built from 17 residues. The germline gives CDR1 LGHNA, CDR2 YSLEER. The CDR3 protein is CASSQGGGGRANEKLFF. CDR3 in DNA: TGCGCCAGCAGCCAAGGGGGCGGGGGTCGTGCTAATGAAAAACTGTTTTTT.

V is TRBV5-6 and J is TRBJ2-2; D not resolved. The CDR3 is 17 residues long. V was shortened by 1 base and J by 2 bases, with 15 bases between the two germline ends. In germline, CDR1 is SGHDT, CDR2 YYEEEE. In DNA, the CDR3 is TGTGCCAGCAGCTTGTCTTCGTCTAGACTTAACACCGGGGAGCTGTTTTTT. It is translated as CASSLSSSRLNTGELFF.

This clone was detected only a few times. The chain joins TRBV11-2 to TRBJ1-3, with D perhaps TRBD1 (6 bases). This CDR3 comprises 14 residues. Per the germline V gene, CDR1 is SGHAT and CDR2 is FQNNGV. V lost 1 base to trimming and J lost 4 bases, with 8 bases between them. CDR3 sequence: CASSLGTAGNTIYF. CDR3 DNA sequence: TGTGCCAGCAGCTTAGGGACAGCAGGAAACACCATATATTTT. The full variable domain, its missing parts supplied by reference TRBV11-2 and TRBJ1-3, is EAGVAQSPRYKIIEKRQSVAFWCNPISGHATLYWYQQILGQGPKLLIQFQNNGVVDDSQLPKDRFSAERLKGVDSTLKIQPAKLEDSAVYLCASSLGTAGNTIYFGEGSWLTVV.

The chain couples TRBV10-3 to TRBJ1-1, with TRBD1 as a possible D gene (5 bases). V shed 2 bases and J shed 3 bases, with 7 bases lying between them. CDR3 size: 13 residues. Germline CDR1 and CDR2: ENHRY and SYGVKD. The CDR3 here is CAISETGYTEAFF. The CDR3 DNA sequence: TGTGCCATCAGTGAGACAGGATACACTGAAGCTTTCTTT.

The chain employs TRBV7-8 and TRBJ2-2; the match to TRBD2 covers 13 bases. Germline V gene data show CDR1 as SGHVS and CDR2 as FQNEAQ. This CDR3 has 17 residues. Trimming removed 5 bases from V and 7 bases from J; junction bases left unmatched: 10. The CDR3, as DNA: TGTGCCAGCAGCCCGCAACTAGCGGGAGGGCCGGGCGGGGAGCTGTTTTTT. It yields the protein CASSPQLAGGPGGELFF.

The chain has TRBV11-3 and TRBJ2-1, with 10 bases identical to TRBD2. This CDR3 comprises 17 residues. The trim removed 5 bases at V and 5 bases at J, leaving 12 bases unmatched. Germline CDR1 SGHNT, CDR2 YENEEA. As DNA, the CDR3 is TGTGCCAGCAGCCCCTGGGAACTAGCGGGAACGAACAATGAGCAGTTCTTC. Protein sequence: CASSPWELAGTNNEQFF.

The rearrangement uses TRBV6-4 and TRBJ2-1; a weak D match, TRBD2 (5 bases). V was shortened by 0 bases and J by 8 bases, with 14 bases between the two germline ends. Per the germline V gene, CDR1 is MRHNA and CDR2 is SNTAGT. The CDR3 runs to 15 residues. CDR3 nucleotide sequence: TGTGCCAGCAGTGACTCTGGTGGGAGTGCGGATGAGCAGTTCTTC. Translation gives CASSDSGGSADEQFF.

The chain links TRBV30 to TRBJ2-1; 7 nucleotides line up with TRBD1. This CDR3 has 14 amino acids. Germline V gene lookup returns CDR1 GTSNPN and CDR2 SVGIG (reference sequence). With 8 bases clipped from V and 0 bases from J, the junction kept 7 bases outside the gene matches. This CDR3 reads CAQTGLPSYNEQFF. The CDR3 DNA reads as TGTGCCCAGACAGGGTTGCCCTCCTACAATGAGCAGTTCTTC.

This clone was seen once. The chain recombines TRBV30 with TRBJ1-2; 9 nucleotides line up with TRBD1. Germline V gene sequence: CDR1 GTSNPN, CDR2 SVGIG (reference sequence). V lost 4 bases to trimming and J lost 5 bases; unmatched junction nucleotides: 14. CDR3 length: 16 residues. CDR3 DNA: TGTGCCTGGACGGGACAGGGCGCCATAATTGCTTATGGCTACACCTTC. It specifies CAWTGQGAIIAYGYTF.

The chain recombines TRBV28 with TRBJ2-7; tentatively, D is TRBD2 (6 bases). Germline V gene data show CDR1 as MDHEN and CDR2 as SYDVKM. This CDR3 has 13 amino acids. V lost 5 bases and J 6 bases, leaving 14 bases between the germline ends. CDR3 region: CASSPPGTLEQYF. In DNA form, the CDR3 reads TGTGCCAGCAGTCCCCCCGGGACTCTCGAGCAGTACTTC.

The V and J genes are TRBV10-3 and TRBJ2-7; TRBD2 agrees at 8 bases. With 3 bases clipped from V and 2 bases from J, the junction kept 3 bases outside the gene matches. CDR1 is ENHRY and CDR2 is SYGVKD in the germline V gene. The CDR3 runs 14 residues. The CDR3 here is CAISDSAGAYEQYF. The CDR3 coding sequence is TGTGCCATCAGTGATTCAGCGGGAGCCTACGAGCAGTACTTC.

In this sample, this clone turned up once. The J gene is TRBJ1-1, the V gene TRBV19; D may be TRBD1 (5 bases). CDR1 is LNHDA, CDR2 SQIVND, per germline (reference sequence). The CDR3 sequence is 12 residues long. Trimming cost V 6 bases and J 7 bases, with 12 bases left between them. The CDR3 sequence: CASRFTGGEAFF. In DNA, the CDR3 is TGTGCCAGTAGATTTACGGGGGGTGAAGCTTTCTTT.

J is TRBJ2-1 and V is TRBV10-3; 9 nucleotides agree with TRBD2. The germline gives CDR1 ENHRY, CDR2 SYGVKD. V shed 4 bases, J shed 0 bases, and the junction held 7 bases outside the gene matches. CDR3 length: 17 amino acids. DNA for the CDR3: TGTGCCATCAGTGGTAGCGGGAGTGGAAGCTCCTACAATGAGCAGTTCTTC. The encoded protein is CAISGSGSGSSYNEQFF.

The chain has TRBV5-1 and TRBJ1-4; the D gene is possibly TRBD1 (5 bases). Germline V gene sequence: CDR1 SGHRS, CDR2 YFSETQ. Trimming took 7 bases from V and 4 from J, leaving 17 bases between them. CDR3 length: 15 residues. This CDR3 reads CASHTGVQHNEKLFF. The CDR3 DNA is TGCGCCAGCCACACGGGGGTACAGCATAATGAAAAACTGTTTTTT.

This clone was detected only once. The chain links TRBV28 to TRBJ1-2, with D tentatively TRBD1 (6 bases). CDR3 length equals 13 residues. V was trimmed by 1 base and J by 7 bases, leaving 10 bases between them. CDR1 is MDHEN and CDR2 is SYDVKM in the germline V gene. CDR3 amino acids: CASSLLYRAGYTF. As DNA, the CDR3 is TGTGCCAGCAGTTTATTGTACAGGGCTGGCTACACCTTC.

This chain uses TRBV5-1 with TRBJ2-7; 10 bases line up with TRBD1. Germline V gene sequence: CDR1 SGHRS, CDR2 YFSETQ. This CDR3 comprises 16 residues. Unmatched junction bases numbered 8, after V lost 2 bases and J lost 3 bases. The CDR3 here is CASSLSSRTGGYEQYF. The CDR3 nucleotides read TGCGCCAGCAGCTTATCTTCGAGGACAGGGGGCTACGAGCAGTACTTC.